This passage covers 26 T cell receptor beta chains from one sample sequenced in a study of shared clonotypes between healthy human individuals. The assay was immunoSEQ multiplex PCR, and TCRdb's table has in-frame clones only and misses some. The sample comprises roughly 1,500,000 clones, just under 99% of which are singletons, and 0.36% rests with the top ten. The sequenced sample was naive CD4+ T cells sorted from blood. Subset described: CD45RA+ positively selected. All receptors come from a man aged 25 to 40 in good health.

The CDR3 is CASSPAGRPGNEQFF. CDR3 DNA sequence: TGTGCCAGCAGTCCAGCGGGACGGCCGGGCAATGAGCAGTTCTTC. The chain employs TRBV6-6 and TRBJ2-1; 7 bases are a match to TRBD2. The V gene end was trimmed by 5 bases and the J gene end by 6 bases; junction bases not matched to a gene: 10. In germline, CDR1 is MNHNY, CDR2 SVGAGI (reference sequence). CDR3 size: 15 residues.

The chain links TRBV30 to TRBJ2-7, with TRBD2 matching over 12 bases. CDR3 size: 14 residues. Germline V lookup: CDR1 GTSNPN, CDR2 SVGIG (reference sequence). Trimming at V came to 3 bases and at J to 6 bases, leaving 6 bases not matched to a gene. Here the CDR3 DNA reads TGTGCCTGGAGCCGGACTAGCGGGACTTCCGAGCAGTACTTC. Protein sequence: CAWSRTSGTSEQYF.

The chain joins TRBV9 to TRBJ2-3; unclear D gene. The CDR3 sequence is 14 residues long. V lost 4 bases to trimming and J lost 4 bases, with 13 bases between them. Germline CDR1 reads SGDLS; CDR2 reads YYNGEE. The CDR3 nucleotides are TGTGCCAGCAGCCCCCACGTAAAGGCAGATACGCAGTATTTT. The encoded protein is CASSPHVKADTQYF.

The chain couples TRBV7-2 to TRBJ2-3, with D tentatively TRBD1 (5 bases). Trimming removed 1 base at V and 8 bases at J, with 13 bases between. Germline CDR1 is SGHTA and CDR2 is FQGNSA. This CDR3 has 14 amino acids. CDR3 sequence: CASSLGTWGATQYF. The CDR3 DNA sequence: TGTGCCAGCAGCTTAGGTACTTGGGGCGCTACGCAGTATTTT.

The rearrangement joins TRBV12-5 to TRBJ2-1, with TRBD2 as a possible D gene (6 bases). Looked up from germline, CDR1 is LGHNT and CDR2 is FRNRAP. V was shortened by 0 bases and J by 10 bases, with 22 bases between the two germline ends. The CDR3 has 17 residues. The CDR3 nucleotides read TGTGCTAGTGGTTTGGTACCCGGGAGAGCCTCCCGGGGGGAGCAGTTCTTC. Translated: CASGLVPGRASRGEQFF.

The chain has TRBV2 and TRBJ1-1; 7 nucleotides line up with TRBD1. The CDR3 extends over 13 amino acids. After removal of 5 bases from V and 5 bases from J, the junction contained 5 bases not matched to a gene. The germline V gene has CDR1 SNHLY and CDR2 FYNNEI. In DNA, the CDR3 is TGTGCCAGCAGTAAGGGGGCGCGGACTGAAGCTTTCTTT. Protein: CASSKGARTEAFF.

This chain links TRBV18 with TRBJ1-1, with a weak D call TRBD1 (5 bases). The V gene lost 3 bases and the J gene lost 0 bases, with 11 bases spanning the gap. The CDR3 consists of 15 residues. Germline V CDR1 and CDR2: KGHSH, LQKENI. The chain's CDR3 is CASSPSTVMNTEAFF. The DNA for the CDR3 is TGTGCCAGCTCACCCTCGACAGTGATGAACACTGAAGCTTTCTTT.

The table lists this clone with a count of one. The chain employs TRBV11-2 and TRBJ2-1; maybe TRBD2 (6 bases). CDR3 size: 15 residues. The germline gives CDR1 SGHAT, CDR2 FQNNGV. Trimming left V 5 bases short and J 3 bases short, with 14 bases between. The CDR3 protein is CASSGGEAVYNEQFF. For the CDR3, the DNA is TGTGCCAGCAGCGGAGGGGAGGCCGTCTACAATGAGCAGTTCTTC. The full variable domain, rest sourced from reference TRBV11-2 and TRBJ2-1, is EAGVAQSPRYKIIEKRQSVAFWCNPISGHATLYWYQQILGQGPKLLIQFQNNGVVDDSQLPKDRFSAERLKGVDSTLKIQPAKLEDSAVYLCASSGGEAVYNEQFFGPGTRLTVL.

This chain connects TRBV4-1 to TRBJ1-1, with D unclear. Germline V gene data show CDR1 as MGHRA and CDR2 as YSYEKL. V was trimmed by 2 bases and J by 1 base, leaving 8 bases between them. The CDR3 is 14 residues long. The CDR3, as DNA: TGCGCCAGCAGCCAAACACGGTGGAACACTGAAGCTTTCTTT. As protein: CASSQTRWNTEAFF.

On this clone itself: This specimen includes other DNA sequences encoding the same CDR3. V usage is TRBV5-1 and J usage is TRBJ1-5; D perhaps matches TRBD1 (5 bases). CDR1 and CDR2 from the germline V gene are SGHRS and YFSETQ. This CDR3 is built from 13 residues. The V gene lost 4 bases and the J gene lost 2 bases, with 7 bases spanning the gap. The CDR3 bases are TGCGCCAGCAGCAGGGGCGGCAATCAGCCCCAGCATTTT. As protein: CASSRGGNQPQHF.

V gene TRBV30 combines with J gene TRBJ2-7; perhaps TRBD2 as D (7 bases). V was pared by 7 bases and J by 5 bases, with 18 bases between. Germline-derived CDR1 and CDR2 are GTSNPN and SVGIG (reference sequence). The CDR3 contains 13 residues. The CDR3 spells CASKGGGDHEQYF. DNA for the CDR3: TGTGCCTCAAAGGGGGGAGGGGACCACGAGCAGTACTTC.

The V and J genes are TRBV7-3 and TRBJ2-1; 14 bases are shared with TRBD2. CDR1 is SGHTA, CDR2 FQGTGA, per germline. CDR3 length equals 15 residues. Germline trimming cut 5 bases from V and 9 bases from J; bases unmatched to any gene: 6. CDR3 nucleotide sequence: TGTGCCAGCAGCGGGACTAGCGGGAGCTTCGGTGAGCAGTTCTTC. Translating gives CASSGTSGSFGEQFF.

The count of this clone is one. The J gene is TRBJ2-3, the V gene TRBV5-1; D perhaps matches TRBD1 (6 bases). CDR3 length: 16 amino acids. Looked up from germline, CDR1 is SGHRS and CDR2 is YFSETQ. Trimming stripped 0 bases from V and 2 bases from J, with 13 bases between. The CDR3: CASSLGGGPDTDTQYF. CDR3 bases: TGCGCCAGCAGCTTGGGAGGGGGACCGGACACAGATACGCAGTATTTT.

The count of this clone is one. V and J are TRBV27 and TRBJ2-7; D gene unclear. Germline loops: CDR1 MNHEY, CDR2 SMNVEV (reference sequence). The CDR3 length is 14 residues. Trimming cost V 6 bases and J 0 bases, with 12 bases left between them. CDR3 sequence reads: CASRTTPSSYEQYF. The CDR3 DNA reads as TGTGCCAGCAGAACGACCCCGAGCTCCTACGAGCAGTACTTC.

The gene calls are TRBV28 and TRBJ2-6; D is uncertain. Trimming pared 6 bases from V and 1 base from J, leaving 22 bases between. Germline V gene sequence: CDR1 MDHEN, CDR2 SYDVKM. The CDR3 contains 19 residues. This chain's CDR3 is CASRRKLRTAASGANVLTF. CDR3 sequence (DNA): TGTGCCAGCAGACGCAAACTTAGGACGGCGGCTTCTGGGGCCAACGTCCTGACTTTC.

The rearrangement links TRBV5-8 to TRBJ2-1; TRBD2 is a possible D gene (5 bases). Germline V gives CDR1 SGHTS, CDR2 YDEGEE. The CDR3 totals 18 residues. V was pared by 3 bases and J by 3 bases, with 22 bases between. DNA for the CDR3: TGTGCCAGCAGCTCACCCCGAGGACTGCTTGAGAACTACAATGAGCAGTTCTTC. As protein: CASSSPRGLLENYNEQFF.

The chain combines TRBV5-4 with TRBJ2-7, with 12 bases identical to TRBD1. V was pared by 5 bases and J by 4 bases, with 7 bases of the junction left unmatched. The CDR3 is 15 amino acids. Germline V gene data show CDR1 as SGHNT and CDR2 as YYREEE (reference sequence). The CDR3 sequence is CASRGQGALGYEQYF. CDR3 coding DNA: TGTGCCAGCAGGGGACAGGGGGCGCTTGGTTACGAGCAGTACTTC.

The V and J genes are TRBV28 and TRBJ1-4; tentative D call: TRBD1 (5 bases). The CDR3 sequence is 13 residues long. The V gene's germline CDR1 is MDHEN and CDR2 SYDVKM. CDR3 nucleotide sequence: TGTCTAGTTACAGGAAATACCAATGAAAAACTGTTTTTT. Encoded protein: CLVTGNTNEKLFF.

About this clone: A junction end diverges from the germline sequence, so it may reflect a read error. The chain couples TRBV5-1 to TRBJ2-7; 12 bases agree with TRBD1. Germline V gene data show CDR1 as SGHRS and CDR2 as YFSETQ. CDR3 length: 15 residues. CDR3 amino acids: CASSNPGQGAGDPLF. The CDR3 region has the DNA TGCGCCAGCAGCAATCCGGGACAGGGGGCGGGCGATCCCCTCTTC.

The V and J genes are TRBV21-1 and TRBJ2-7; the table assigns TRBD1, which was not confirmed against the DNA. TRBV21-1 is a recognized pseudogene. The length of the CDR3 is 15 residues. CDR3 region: CASSTKDRGHNLLYF. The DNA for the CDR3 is TGTGCCAGCAGCACAAAGGACAGGGGCCATAATTTGTTGTACTTC.

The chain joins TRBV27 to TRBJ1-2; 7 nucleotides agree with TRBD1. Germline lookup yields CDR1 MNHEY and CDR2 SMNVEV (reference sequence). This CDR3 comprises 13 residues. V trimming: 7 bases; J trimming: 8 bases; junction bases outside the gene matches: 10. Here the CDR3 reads CASKQGLLEGYTF. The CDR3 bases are TGTGCCAGCAAACAGGGGCTATTGGAGGGCTACACCTTC.

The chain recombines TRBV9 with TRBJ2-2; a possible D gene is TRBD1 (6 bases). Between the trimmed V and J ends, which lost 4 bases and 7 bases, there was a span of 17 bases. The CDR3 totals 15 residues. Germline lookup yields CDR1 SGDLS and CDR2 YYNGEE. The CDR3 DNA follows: TGTGCCAGCAGCAGTCAACAGGGAATAGGCGGGGAGCTGTTTTTT. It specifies CASSSQQGIGGELFF.

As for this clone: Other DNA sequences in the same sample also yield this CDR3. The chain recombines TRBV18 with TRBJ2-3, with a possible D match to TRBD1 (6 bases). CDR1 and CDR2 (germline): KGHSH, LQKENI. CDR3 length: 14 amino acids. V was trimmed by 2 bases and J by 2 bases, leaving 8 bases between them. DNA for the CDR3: TGTGCCAGCTCACCATACAGGGACACAGATACGCAGTATTTT. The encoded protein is CASSPYRDTDTQYF.

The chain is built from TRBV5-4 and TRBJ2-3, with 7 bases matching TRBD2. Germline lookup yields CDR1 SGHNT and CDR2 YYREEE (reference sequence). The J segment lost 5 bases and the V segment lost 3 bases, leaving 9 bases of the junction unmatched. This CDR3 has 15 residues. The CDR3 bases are TGTGCCAGCAGCTACTCAGGACTAGGTGGAGATACGCAGTATTTT. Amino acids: CASSYSGLGGDTQYF.

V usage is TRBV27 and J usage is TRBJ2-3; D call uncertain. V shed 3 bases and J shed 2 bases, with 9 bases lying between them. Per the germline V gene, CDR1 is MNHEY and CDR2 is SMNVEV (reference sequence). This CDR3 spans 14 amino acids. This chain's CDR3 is CASSFERSTDTQYF. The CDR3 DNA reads TGTGCCAGCAGTTTTGAGCGATCCACAGATACGCAGTATTTT.

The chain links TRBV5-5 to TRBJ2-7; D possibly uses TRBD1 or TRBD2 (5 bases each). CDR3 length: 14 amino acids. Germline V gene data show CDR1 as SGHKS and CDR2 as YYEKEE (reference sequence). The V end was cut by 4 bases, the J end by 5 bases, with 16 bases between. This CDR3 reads CASSPLAGTDEQYF. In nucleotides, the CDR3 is TGTGCCAGCAGCCCCCTGGCAGGGACCGACGAGCAGTACTTC.